These 16 T cell receptor beta chains were sequenced from one sample in a study. TCRdb itself ran the RT-PCR reads through MiXCR, one entry per CDR3 protein. This repertoire shows about 700,000 distinct CDR3 sequences, 12% to 15% found once; its top ten account for 3.6%. Source material: memory CD4+ T cells from blood. These receptors originate from a female donor in good health, serving as a healthy control.

This clonotype has more than one count but fewer than ten. J is TRBJ1-1 and V is TRBV7-3; TRBD1 is a possible D gene (6 bases). Germline lookup yields CDR1 SGHTA and CDR2 FQGTGA. The V end lost 1 base, the J end lost 1 base, and 19 bases lay between the germline ends. The CDR3 is 18 amino acids. The CDR3 bases are TGTGCCAGCAGCTTAAGGGAGGGGGGAGTTCTGGGGAACACTGAAGCTTTCTTT. Its protein product is CASSLREGGVLGNTEAFF.

This chain uses TRBV7-2 with TRBJ2-7, with TRBD2 identical over 7 bases. CDR3 length: 15 residues. Germline V gene lookup returns CDR1 SGHTA and CDR2 FQGNSA. Trimming at V came to 7 bases and at J to 6 bases, leaving 15 bases not matched to a gene. The CDR3 loop reads CASTLSSGSLREQYF. CDR3 sequence (DNA): TGTGCCAGCACCCTTTCTAGCGGTAGTCTCCGCGAGCAGTACTTC.

This clonotype was recorded many times. This chain links TRBV12-3 or TRBV12-4 with TRBJ1-2; possible D gene TRBD1, 6 bases. V was shortened by 6 bases and J by 4 bases, with 12 bases between the two germline ends. CDR3 length: 13 residues. Here the CDR3 reads CASRLQGSYGYTF. CDR3 DNA: TGTGCCAGCAGGCTACAGGGTAGCTATGGCTACACCTTC.

The rearrangement joins TRBV10-3 to TRBJ1-2; D remains ambiguous. The germline V gene encodes CDR1 ENHRY and CDR2 SYGVKD. V dropped 4 bases and J dropped 3 bases, with 9 bases sitting between them. The CDR3 is 13 amino acids. The CDR3 spells CAISVTGDYGYTF. The CDR3 region has the DNA TGTGCCATCAGTGTGACGGGTGACTATGGCTACACCTTC.

This clonotype was seen ten or more times. This chain links TRBV29-1 with TRBJ1-1, with 10 positions matching TRBD1. Germline assignment: CDR1 SQVTM and CDR2 ANQGSEA. Trimming removed 6 bases from V and 7 bases from J; junction bases left unmatched: 8. This CDR3 is 13 amino acids long. CDR3 protein: CSVWDRGNGEAFF. The DNA for the CDR3 is TGCAGCGTCTGGGACAGGGGAAACGGTGAAGCTTTCTTT.

This clonotype was picked up a small number of times. The gene calls are TRBV5-1 and TRBJ2-7, with 7 bases fitting TRBD1. The CDR3 extends over 15 amino acids. After removal of 0 bases from V and 3 bases from J, the junction contained 6 bases not matched to a gene. CDR1 is SGHRS and CDR2 is YFSETQ in the germline V gene. CDR3 sequence: CASSLGDSQIYEQYF. CDR3 nucleotide sequence: TGCGCCAGCAGCTTGGGGGACAGCCAAATCTACGAGCAGTACTTC.

The rearrangement links TRBV6-6 to TRBJ2-1, with D unclear. The germline V and J ends were trimmed by 0 bases and 9 bases, with 9 bases remaining between them. CDR3 length: 13 amino acids. Germline loops: CDR1 MNHNY, CDR2 SVGAGI (reference sequence). CDR3 coding DNA: TGTGCCAGCAGTTACTCGGCTGTTCCTGAGCAGTTCTTC. It yields the protein CASSYSAVPEQFF.

The genes are TRBV20-1 and TRBJ2-7, with 8 positions matching TRBD2. Looked up from germline, CDR1 is DFQATT and CDR2 is SNEGSKA (reference sequence). The CDR3 spans 15 residues. The junction had 5 bases not matched to a gene; V was cut back by 1 base and J by 0 bases. Here the CDR3 DNA reads TGCAGTGCTAGAGTACTAGCGGTAATCTCCTACGAGCAGTACTTC. This gives the protein CSARVLAVISYEQYF.

Only a few counts were recorded for this clonotype. The chain is built from TRBV10-3 and TRBJ2-3; D gene uncertain. The V gene's germline CDR1 is ENHRY and CDR2 SYGVKD. Trimming stripped 4 bases from V and 1 base from J, with 6 bases between. This CDR3 is 13 amino acids long. The CDR3 DNA is TGTGCCATCAGTGCTCGGGGCACAGATACGCAGTATTTT. It encodes CAISARGTDTQYF.

V usage is TRBV20-1 and J usage is TRBJ1-1; TRBD1 might be the D (5 bases). CDR1 is DFQATT and CDR2 is SNEGSKA in the germline V gene (reference sequence). V was clipped by 0 bases and J by 1 base, with 15 bases between them. This CDR3 has 16 amino acids. The CDR3 DNA follows: TGCAGTGCTAGAGATCCGGGGCCGAGGGGGAACACTGAAGCTTTCTTT. Its protein product is CSARDPGPRGNTEAFF.

V gene TRBV10-3 combines with J gene TRBJ1-3, with TRBD1 as a possible D gene (6 bases). Trimming removed 3 bases from V and 0 bases from J, with 12 bases in between. The CDR3 has 16 residues. Germline loops: CDR1 ENHRY, CDR2 SYGVKD. The CDR3 protein is CAISDPTGHSGNTIYF. The CDR3, as DNA: TGTGCCATCAGTGACCCAACAGGGCACTCTGGAAACACCATATATTTT.

V gene TRBV7-9 combines with J gene TRBJ2-7; unclear D gene. The CDR3 sequence is 11 residues long. V was clipped by 8 bases and J by 3 bases, with 8 bases between them. Germline CDR1 and CDR2: SEHNR and FQNEAQ (reference sequence). The CDR3 loop is CASDSGYEQYF. The DNA for the CDR3 is TGTGCCAGCGATTCCGGCTACGAGCAGTACTTC.

This clonotype was counted only a few times. The chain carries TRBV30 and TRBJ2-7, with D possibly being TRBD2 (6 bases). This CDR3 has 12 residues. Germline CDR1 is GTSNPN and CDR2 is SVGIG (reference sequence). Trimming took off 4 bases at V and 2 bases at J, with 9 bases between the two ends. The CDR3 DNA reads TGTGCCTGGACTAGCGAAGCCTACGAGCAGTACTTC. Translation: CAWTSEAYEQYF.

This clonotype was picked up a small number of times. The chain joins TRBV7-2 to TRBJ1-3; D might be TRBD1 (6 bases). The V gene's germline CDR1 is SGHTA and CDR2 FQGNSA. With 4 bases removed from V and 0 bases from J, the gap between germline ends came to 13 bases. The CDR3 length is 16 residues. This chain's CDR3 is CASSSGTLSSGNTIYF. The CDR3 DNA is TGTGCCAGCAGCTCAGGGACATTGAGCTCTGGAAACACCATATATTTT.

This clonotype showed up just a few times. Germline is not matched at one junction end, which may reflect a read error. The J gene is TRBJ2-1, the V gene TRBV24-1, with 8 bases lining up with TRBD1. The germline V gene has CDR1 KGHDR and CDR2 SFDVKD. The length of the CDR3 is 12 residues. CDR3 residues: CATRSNLGQAIF. CDR3 DNA: TGTGCCACCAGATCGAATCTGGGACAGGCTATCTTC.

This clonotype was counted at least ten times. The chain couples TRBV6-5 to TRBJ2-3, with D tentatively TRBD1 or TRBD2 (5 bases each). The CDR3 extends over 14 amino acids. CDR1 is MNHEY, CDR2 SVGAGI, per germline. Trimming pared 2 bases from V and 5 bases from J, leaving 11 bases between. For the CDR3, the DNA is TGTGCCAGCAGTTACCTGCAGGGACGAGATACGCAGTATTTT. It is translated as CASSYLQGRDTQYF.